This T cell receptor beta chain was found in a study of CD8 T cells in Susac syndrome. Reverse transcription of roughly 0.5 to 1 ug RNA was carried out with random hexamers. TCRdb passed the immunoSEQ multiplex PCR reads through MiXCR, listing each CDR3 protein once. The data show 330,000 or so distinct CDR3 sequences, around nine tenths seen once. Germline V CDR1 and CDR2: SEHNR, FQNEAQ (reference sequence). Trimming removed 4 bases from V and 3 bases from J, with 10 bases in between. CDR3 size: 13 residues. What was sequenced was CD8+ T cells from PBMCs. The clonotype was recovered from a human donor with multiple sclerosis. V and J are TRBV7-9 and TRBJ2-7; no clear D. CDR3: CASSSLTFYEQYF. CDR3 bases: TGTGCCAGCAGCTCCCTGACCTTCTACGAGCAGTACTTC. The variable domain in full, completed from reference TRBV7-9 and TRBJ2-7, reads DTGVSQNPRHKITKRGQNVTFRCDPISEHNRLYWYRQTLGQGPEFLTYFQNEAQLEKSRLLSDRFSAERPKGSFSTLEIQRTEQGDSAMYLCASSSLTFYEQYFGPGTRLTVT.